In its sample, the clone carrying this T cell receptor beta chain was seen a few times. Here immunoSEQ multiplex PCR was the method, and the copy in TCRdb shows in-frame clones only, minus some. There are around 33,000 clones in the sample; 69% occur only once, and 2.5% to 3% lies in the top ten. The entry originates in a study of STAT5B mutations in CD4+ large granular lymphocyte leukemia. V was shortened by 8 bases and J by 1 base, with 11 bases between the two germline ends. This CDR3 region has 13 residues. In germline, CDR1 is MNHNS, CDR2 SASEGT. Source material: CD4+ T cells from blood buffy coats. This clonotype originated in a human donor in good health. V and J are TRBV6-1 and TRBJ1-1; D is ambiguous. Here the CDR3 reads CASSSRGNTEAFF. The CDR3 DNA reads TGTGCCAGCTCATCTCGGGGGAACACTGAAGCTTTCTTT.